Below are 22 T cell receptor beta chains sequenced from a single sample in a study of blood T cell repertoires in COVID-19. The method was immunoSEQ multiplex PCR; TCRdb's version includes in-frame clones alone and lacks a portion of them. The sample yields approximately 240,000 clones, roughly 87% seen once. Source material: PBMCs or T cells enriched from blood (not recorded which). Receptors were obtained from a woman in her thirties with acute COVID-19.

J is TRBJ2-1 and V is TRBV7-2; 13 nucleotides align to TRBD2. This CDR3 is 17 amino acids long. In germline, CDR1 is SGHTA, CDR2 FQGNSA. V gave up 5 bases and J gave up 0 bases; unmatched junction bases: 4. CDR3 sequence (DNA): TGTGCCAGCAGCCCCACTAGCGGGAGGGGCTCCTACAATGAGCAGTTCTTC. It translates to CASSPTSGRGSYNEQFF.

This clone was counted a few times. The chain is built from TRBV11-2 and TRBJ1-2, with D possibly matching TRBD1 (6 bases). The CDR3 is 14 residues long. V was pared by 4 bases and J by 6 bases, with 15 bases between. The germline CDR1 and CDR2 sequences are SGHAT and FQNNGV. The CDR3 nucleotides are TGTGCCAGCAGCTCCTTACAGGGTTGGGATGGCTACACCTTC. This codes for CASSSLQGWDGYTF.

This rearrangement joins TRBV7-8 to TRBJ2-7, with 7 bases matching TRBD2. V shed 5 bases, J shed 0 bases, and the junction held 16 bases outside the gene matches. Germline assignment: CDR1 SGHVS and CDR2 FQNEAQ. The CDR3 consists of 18 residues. Written as DNA, the CDR3 is TGTGCCAGCAGCCCACACCTAAAGGGAGGGAAAGGCTCCTACGAGCAGTACTTC. This encodes CASSPHLKGGKGSYEQYF.

The rearrangement joins TRBV24-1 to TRBJ2-1; D unresolved. V dropped 0 bases and J dropped 9 bases, with 2 bases sitting between them. Germline V gene lookup returns CDR1 KGHDR and CDR2 SFDVKD. The CDR3 is 11 amino acids. The CDR3 reads CATSDLREQFF. CDR3 nucleotides: TGTGCCACCAGTGATTTGCGTGAGCAGTTCTTC.

V and J are TRBV2 and TRBJ2-2; 7 positions agree with TRBD2. This CDR3 contains 16 residues. Germline V lookup: CDR1 SNHLY, CDR2 FYNNEI. With 3 bases clipped from V and 3 bases from J, the junction kept 7 bases outside the gene matches. CDR3 region: CASSDSGAWDTGELFF. The CDR3 DNA is TGTGCCAGCAGTGACAGCGGGGCATGGGACACCGGGGAGCTGTTTTTT.

CDR3 DNA sequence: TGTGCCAGCCGAGAACGGGAAAGCTCCTACGAGCAGTACTTC. Protein: CASRERESSYEQYF. The rearrangement joins TRBV2 to TRBJ2-7; possibly TRBD2 for D (5 bases). The V and J ends lost 8 bases and 0 bases respectively, with 14 bases between them. Germline CDR1 and CDR2: SNHLY and FYNNEI. The CDR3 sequence is 14 residues long.

This clone was counted only a few times. The V gene is TRBV15, the J gene TRBJ2-1; TRBD2 agrees at 9 bases. Germline V gene sequence: CDR1 LNHNV, CDR2 YYDKDF (reference sequence). Germline trimming cut 1 base from V and 4 bases from J; bases unmatched to any gene: 5. The CDR3 is made up of 16 amino acids. In nucleotides, the CDR3 is TGTGCCACCAGCAGAGCTAGCGGGGTGGGGTACAATGAGCAGTTCTTC. As protein: CATSRASGVGYNEQFF.

The chain employs TRBV5-4 and TRBJ1-2; D may be TRBD1 (6 bases). This CDR3 spans 15 amino acids. CDR1 SGHNT and CDR2 YYREEE come from the germline V gene (reference sequence). Deletions cut 1 base from V and 4 bases from J, with 14 bases between. The CDR3 DNA reads as TGTGCCAGCAGCTTGCTAACAGGGATCGGCTATGGCTACACCTTC. Protein product: CASSLLTGIGYGYTF. The full variable domain, completed using reference TRBV5-4 and TRBJ1-2, is ETGVTQSPTHLIKTRGQQVTLRCSSQSGHNTVSWYQQALGQGPQFIFQYYREEENGRGNFPPRFSGLQFPNYSSELNVNALELDDSALYLCASSLLTGIGYGYTFGSGTRLTVV.

The chain couples TRBV5-6 to TRBJ2-7; TRBD1 aligns across 9 bases. The V and J ends lost 3 bases and 6 bases, in that order; junction bases with no gene match: 10. The V gene's germline CDR1 is SGHDT and CDR2 YYEEEE. The length of the CDR3 is 15 residues. The chain's CDR3 is CASSSSGTGYREQYF. The CDR3 DNA reads TGTGCCAGCAGCTCTTCCGGGACAGGGTATCGCGAGCAGTACTTC.

This rearrangement joins TRBV7-8 to TRBJ1-1; 10 bases line up with TRBD1. V lost 5 bases to trimming and J lost 3 bases; unmatched junction nucleotides: 9. The V gene's germline CDR1 is SGHVS and CDR2 FQNEAQ. This CDR3 has 16 amino acids. The CDR3 loop reads CASSQRGTGVDTEAFF. The CDR3 DNA is TGTGCCAGCAGCCAGAGAGGGACAGGGGTGGACACTGAAGCTTTCTTT.

CDR3 sequence: CASSLGTGGFTDTQYF. The CDR3 coding sequence is TGCGCCAGCAGCTTGGGCACAGGGGGATTCACAGATACGCAGTATTTT. The genes are TRBV5-1 and TRBJ2-3; 8 positions agree with TRBD1. J gave up 2 bases and V 0 bases, and 5 bases lay outside the gene matches. The CDR3 is 16 amino acids. The germline V gene has CDR1 SGHRS and CDR2 YFSETQ.

The chain uses TRBV7-2 and TRBJ1-6, with a tentative D call TRBD1 (6 bases). The germline V and J ends were trimmed by 1 base and 6 bases, with 19 bases remaining between them. The CDR3 loop spans 18 amino acids. Germline CDR1 reads SGHTA; CDR2 reads FQGNSA. CDR3 DNA sequence: TGTGCCAGCAGCTTAGTAAGAGGGGGACGGGTCTCTAATTCACCCCTCCACTTT. It yields the protein CASSLVRGGRVSNSPLHF. Full variable domain (missing parts from reference TRBV7-2 and TRBJ1-6): GAGVSQSPSNKVTEKGKDVELRCDPISGHTALYWYRQSLGQGLEFLIYFQGNSAPDKSGLPSDRFSAERTGGSVSTLTIQRTQQEDSAVYLCASSLVRGGRVSNSPLHFGNGTRLTVT.

V gene TRBV30 combines with J gene TRBJ1-5; no definite D call. Trimming removed 1 base from V and 3 bases from J, with 7 bases in between. Germline CDR1 reads GTSNPN; CDR2 reads SVGIG (reference sequence). This CDR3 comprises 13 residues. In DNA, the CDR3 is TGTGCCTGGAGTGCAGGCCCCAATCAGCCCCAGCATTTT. This sequence encodes CAWSAGPNQPQHF.

Notes on this clone: Compared with germline, one end of the junction differs, possibly owing to a read error. The chain recombines TRBV27 with TRBJ1-3, with unresolved D. This CDR3 has 14 amino acids. Germline V CDR1 and CDR2: MNHEY, SMNVEV (reference sequence). The CDR3 DNA reads TGTGCCAGCAGTTTCACGTACTCTGGAGACACCATATATTTT. Protein product: CASSFTYSGDTIYF.

The V and J genes are TRBV5-1 and TRBJ1-4, with D perhaps matching TRBD1 (6 bases). V was shortened by 0 bases and J by 0 bases, with 9 bases between the two germline ends. Germline V gene sequence: CDR1 SGHRS, CDR2 YFSETQ. This CDR3 has 16 amino acids. The CDR3 sequence: CASSLDQGTTNEKLFF. The CDR3 nucleotides are TGCGCCAGCAGCTTGGATCAGGGGACAACTAATGAAAAACTGTTTTTT.

This clone was observed a few times. The gene calls are TRBV7-6 and TRBJ2-2; weak D call: TRBD2 (6 bases). Germline-derived CDR1 and CDR2 are SGHVS and FNYEAQ. The CDR3 runs to 17 residues. Trimming cost V 6 bases and J 2 bases, with 19 bases left between them. CDR3 DNA sequence: TGTGCCAGCAGTATAACGGGACTGCCCTCCAACACCGGGGAGCTGTTTTTT. Amino acids: CASSITGLPSNTGELFF.

The chain couples TRBV11-1 to TRBJ2-7, with D maybe TRBD1 (6 bases). Germline-derived CDR1 and CDR2 are SGHAT and FQDESV (reference sequence). This CDR3 contains 14 residues. V was cut by 4 bases and J by 3 bases, with 13 bases left in between. The CDR3 DNA sequence: TGTGCCAGCAGCTCGAGGGACACCTACTACGAGCAGTACTTC. It is translated as CASSSRDTYYEQYF.

This clone was seen ten or more times. This chain links TRBV3-1 (or the pseudogene TRBV3-2) with TRBJ1-6; a possible D gene is TRBD1 (6 bases). Trimming stripped 4 bases from V and 5 bases from J, with 6 bases between. Germline V gene lookup returns CDR1 LGHDT and CDR2 YNNKEL (reference sequence). This CDR3 spans 13 amino acids. The CDR3 DNA reads as TGTGCCAGCAGCCGGACAGATAATTCACCCCTCCACTTT. Amino acid sequence: CASSRTDNSPLHF.

The V gene is TRBV18, the J gene TRBJ1-2; 7 nucleotides line up with TRBD1. The junction had 10 bases not matched to a gene; V was cut back by 6 bases and J by 0 bases. Germline CDR1 reads KGHSH; CDR2 reads LQKENI. CDR3 length equals 16 residues. The CDR3 coding sequence is TGTGCCAGCTCCCCGGGACAGACGAACACTAACTATGGCTACACCTTC. This gives the protein CASSPGQTNTNYGYTF.

The V and J genes are TRBV4-1 and TRBJ1-2; the D is unclear. The germline gives CDR1 MGHRA, CDR2 YSYEKL. V lost 0 bases and J lost 6, with 17 bases in between. This CDR3 is 16 amino acids long. Written as DNA, the CDR3 is TGCGCCAGCAGCCAAGAAGTAACAGCCGTCTTTCATGGCTACACCTTC. Its protein is CASSQEVTAVFHGYTF.

The chain combines TRBV3-1 (or the pseudogene TRBV3-2) with TRBJ1-2; D uncertain. Germline V gives CDR1 LGHDT, CDR2 YNNKEL (reference sequence). V gave up 2 bases and J gave up 5 bases, with 12 bases separating them. This CDR3 is built from 14 residues. CDR3 region: CASSQRDGSYGYTF. The CDR3 DNA follows: TGTGCCAGCAGCCAACGGGATGGGTCGTATGGCTACACCTTC.

The chain combines TRBV27 with TRBJ1-3, with D maybe TRBD1 (5 bases). The CDR3 covers 16 residues. V was pared by 8 bases and J by 0 bases, with 17 bases between. Germline V gene lookup returns CDR1 MNHEY and CDR2 SMNVEV (reference sequence). The CDR3 spells CASARTGGFSGNTIYF. The CDR3 DNA reads TGTGCCAGCGCCAGAACTGGGGGGTTCTCTGGAAACACCATATATTTT.